The 16 T cell receptor beta chains given below trace back to one sample, sequenced in a study of T cells after yellow fever vaccination. MiXCR was run by TCRdb on the 5' RACE reads, yielding one entry per CDR3 protein. The top ten hold 11% to 15% of the sample, which has hundreds of thousands of distinct CDR3 sequences, about 14% seen once. Sample: PBMCs, taken on the day of the yellow fever booster vaccination. The receptors derive from a man aged 25-45 years who received the YFV17D yellow fever vaccine.

The table lists this clonotype with many counts. Written as DNA, the CDR3 is TGTGCCAGCAGCCCCGAAGCCAGGGCGGAGACCCAGTACTTC. Amino acids: CASSPEARAETQYF. The rearrangement uses TRBV9 and TRBJ2-5, with D possibly matching TRBD1 (5 bases). CDR1 is SGDLS and CDR2 is YYNGEE in the germline V gene. This CDR3 region has 14 residues. V lost 4 bases and J lost 5, with 15 bases in between.

The chain has TRBV7-2 and TRBJ1-4; D gene ambiguous. The CDR3 has 13 residues. Looked up from germline, CDR1 is SGHTA and CDR2 is FQGNSA. V was pared by 6 bases and J by 7 bases, with 12 bases between. This CDR3 is CASRQTTVEKLFF. The CDR3 DNA is TGTGCCAGCAGACAGACCACGGTTGAAAAACTGTTTTTT.

This clonotype was counted between two and nine times. The chain uses TRBV29-1 and TRBJ2-2, with D perhaps matching TRBD1 or TRBD2 (5 bases each). The germline V and J ends were trimmed by 7 bases and 7 bases, with 19 bases remaining between them. Germline CDR1 SQVTM, CDR2 ANQGSEA. The CDR3 contains 14 residues. For the CDR3, the DNA is TGCAGCGCTGGGTGGGGGAAAGGGGTCGGGGAGCTGTTTTTT. Translated, it gives CSAGWGKGVGELFF.

This clonotype was counted a few times. The chain couples TRBV24-1 to TRBJ2-7; D not resolved. The CDR3 consists of 16 residues. Germline CDR1 KGHDR, CDR2 SFDVKD. Deletions cut 3 bases from V and 5 bases from J, with 19 bases between. CDR3 nucleotides: TGTGCCACCAGTGATCGTTCGGCCGCTCCTCGCCACGAGCAGTACTTC. This sequence encodes CATSDRSAAPRHEQYF.

V and J are TRBV5-1 and TRBJ2-2; possible D gene TRBD1, 6 bases. Trimming left V 0 bases short and J 3 bases short, with 9 bases between. Germline V gene data show CDR1 as SGHRS and CDR2 as YFSETQ. The CDR3 spans 15 residues. CDR3 nucleotide sequence: TGCGCCAGCAGCTTGGATGGGGGCTACACCGGGGAGCTGTTTTTT. Encoded protein: CASSLDGGYTGELFF.

This rearrangement joins TRBV5-1 to TRBJ2-2; TRBD2 aligns across 7 bases. The CDR3 sequence is 15 residues long. J was trimmed by 8 bases and V by 0 bases; bases with no gene match: 7. Germline values: CDR1 SGHRS, CDR2 YFSETQ. The CDR3 sequence is CASSLAGGGAGELFF. As DNA, the CDR3 is TGCGCCAGCAGCTTGGCGGGAGGAGGAGCTGGGGAGCTGTTTTTT.

This clonotype was seen repeatedly, ten times or more. This sequence joins TRBV2 and TRBJ2-2; D unresolved. V shed 3 bases and J shed 4 bases, with 9 bases lying between them. Germline CDR1 is SNHLY and CDR2 is FYNNEI. The CDR3 length is 14 residues. The CDR3 protein is CASSDGLSTGELFF. The CDR3 region has the DNA TGTGCCAGCAGTGATGGGCTGTCCACCGGGGAGCTGTTTTTT.

The chain employs TRBV27 and TRBJ2-7, with D possibly being TRBD2 (6 bases). The CDR3 is 15 amino acids. The germline V and J ends were trimmed by 0 bases and 4 bases, with 13 bases remaining between them. Germline V gene data show CDR1 as MNHEY and CDR2 as SMNVEV (reference sequence). DNA of the CDR3: TGTGCCAGCAGTTTATCGGTCGGGAGAGGGTACGAGCAGTACTTC. Translated, it gives CASSLSVGRGYEQYF.

V usage is TRBV15 and J usage is TRBJ2-1; 16 nucleotides agree with TRBD2. J gave up 8 bases and V 3 bases, and 10 bases lay outside the gene matches. The CDR3 sequence is 18 residues long. Germline-derived CDR1 and CDR2 are LNHNV and YYDKDF (reference sequence). The CDR3 DNA reads as TGTGCCACCAGCAGCGGGACTAGCGGGAGGGCCGGTAGCCATGAGCAGTTCTTC. The encoded protein is CATSSGTSGRAGSHEQFF.

Only a few counts were recorded for this clonotype. This rearrangement joins TRBV5-6 to TRBJ2-1; 13 nucleotides match TRBD2. The V and J ends lost 3 bases and 4 bases, in that order; junction bases with no gene match: 7. This CDR3 comprises 17 residues. Germline V gives CDR1 SGHDT, CDR2 YYEEEE. Written as DNA, the CDR3 is TGTGCCAGCAGCTGGGGACTAGCGGGAATACGTTACAATGAGCAGTTCTTC. It codes for CASSWGLAGIRYNEQFF.

The chain has TRBV11-3 and TRBJ2-2, with 8 bases matching TRBD2. The CDR3 is 16 amino acids. The V segment lost 5 bases and the J segment 2 bases; nucleotides outside the gene matches: 7. Per germline, CDR1 SGHNT and CDR2 YENEEA. CDR3 in amino acids: CASSRLAGTNTGELFF. In nucleotides, the CDR3 is TGTGCCAGCAGCCGCCTAGCGGGTACTAACACCGGGGAGCTGTTTTTT. Full variable domain (rest looked up from reference TRBV11-3 and TRBJ2-2): EAGVVQSPRYKIIEKKQPVAFWCNPISGHNTLYWYLQNLGQGPELLIRYENEEAVDDSQLPKDRFSAERLKGVDSTLKIQPAELGDSAVYLCASSRLAGTNTGELFFGEGSRLTVL.

The chain joins TRBV25-1 to TRBJ2-5, with D perhaps TRBD1 (6 bases). The CDR3 is made up of 14 amino acids. V was pared by 6 bases and J by 6 bases, with 17 bases between. CDR1 is MGHDK and CDR2 is SYGVNS in the germline V gene. CDR3 nucleotides: TGTGCCAGCAGACCTACAGGGAAAAAAAAGACCCAGTACTTC. Protein sequence: CASRPTGKKKTQYF.

This chain connects TRBV5-1 to TRBJ2-1; maybe TRBD1 (5 bases). The CDR3 loop spans 15 amino acids. The germline gives CDR1 SGHRS, CDR2 YFSETQ. Trimming removed 0 bases at V and 3 bases at J, with 10 bases between. This CDR3 is CASSLAGMDYNEQFF. The DNA for the CDR3 is TGCGCCAGCAGCTTGGCAGGGATGGACTACAATGAGCAGTTCTTC.

This clonotype was counted a few times. The chain carries TRBV9 and TRBJ2-2, with 11 bases lining up with TRBD2. V shed 3 bases, J shed 8 bases, and the junction held 6 bases outside the gene matches. The germline V gene has CDR1 SGDLS and CDR2 YYNGEE. The CDR3 totals 15 residues. The CDR3 DNA sequence: TGTGCCAGCAGCGCACTAGCGGGAGAGAGAGGGGAGCTGTTTTTT. Residues: CASSALAGERGELFF.

The genes are TRBV20-1 and TRBJ2-5; D is possibly TRBD2 (5 bases). This CDR3 contains 14 residues. With 6 bases removed from V and 5 bases from J, the gap between germline ends came to 19 bases. The germline V gene encodes CDR1 DFQATT and CDR2 SNEGSKA (reference sequence). The chain's CDR3 is CSAAAVGSWETQYF. In DNA form, the CDR3 reads TGCAGTGCAGCCGCGGTAGGGAGCTGGGAGACCCAGTACTTC.

There are a few counts of this clonotype. The gene calls are TRBV20-1 and TRBJ2-7; possible D gene TRBD1, 6 bases. Trimming cost V 7 bases and J 7 bases, with 14 bases left between them. The germline V gene has CDR1 DFQATT and CDR2 SNEGSKA (reference sequence). The CDR3 consists of 11 residues. CDR3 loop: CSVDRPGEQYF. In DNA form, the CDR3 reads TGCAGTGTAGACAGGCCTGGGGAGCAGTACTTC.